This is a list of T cell receptor beta chains from one sample in a study of T cell repertoires in aging, cancer and after chemotherapy. TCRdb re-called the multiplex PCR reads through MiXCR, storing one row per CDR3 protein. This table has 1,500 or so distinct CDR3 sequences, 28% appearing once. The sample was blood. All receptors come from a human donor with a solid tumor. Both conserved end residues are part of each CDR3. Each record gives: V gene, J gene, D gene, clone size, CDR3 DNA, CDR3 protein. A D gene is named only where the DNA matches it firmly. Where a row states a size, it is once, few, many or the class of an expanded clone; other rows omit it.

V gene: TRBV5-4; J gene: TRBJ2-1; D gene: TRBD1; clone size: few; CDR3 DNA: TGTGCCAGCAGACGGGACAGAAGTTCCTACAATGAGCAGTTCTTC; CDR3 protein: CASRRDRSSYNEQFF
V gene: TRBV6-4; J gene: TRBJ2-2; D gene: TRBD1; clone size: few; CDR3 DNA: TGTGCCAGCAGTGGACAGGGGGGGACCGGGGAGCTGTTTTTT; CDR3 protein: CASSGQGGTGELFF
V gene: TRBV5-6; J gene: TRBJ2-3; D gene: TRBD2; clone size: .; CDR3 DNA: TGTGCCAGCAGCCCGCTAGCGGGGGGGCTTACAGATACGCAGTATTTT; CDR3 protein: CASSPLAGGLTDTQYF
V gene: TRBV20-1; J gene: TRBJ2-2; D gene: TRBD2; clone size: few; CDR3 DNA: TGCAGTGCCAGTAAGGGGTCTAGCGGGAGGGCCTCCGGGGAGCTGTTTTTT; CDR3 protein: CSASKGSSGRASGELFF
V gene: TRBV20-1; J gene: TRBJ1-1; D gene: .; clone size: .; CDR3 DNA: TGCAGTGCTAGGGTCGACACTGAAGCTTTCTTT; CDR3 protein: CSARVDTEAFF
V gene: TRBV24-1; J gene: TRBJ2-1; D gene: TRBD2; clone size: few; CDR3 DNA: TGTGCCACCAGTGATCTTAGCGGGAGCTCCTACAATGAGCAGTTCTTC; CDR3 protein: CATSDLSGSSYNEQFF
V gene: TRBV5-6; J gene: TRBJ1-6; D gene: .; clone size: .; CDR3 DNA: TGCGCCAGCAGCTCAAGGTCACTAAAGGGATCACCCCTCCACTTT; CDR3 protein: CASSSRSLKGSPLHF
V gene: TRBV18; J gene: TRBJ1-4; D gene: .; clone size: .; CDR3 DNA: TGTGCCAGCTCATCGGGGACCCTTAAAAAACTGTTTTTT; CDR3 protein: CASSSGTLKKLFF
V gene: TRBV27; J gene: TRBJ2-5; D gene: .; clone size: few; CDR3 DNA: TGTGCCAGCAGTTTGTATCTACCGGGACAACAAGAGACCCAGTACTTC; CDR3 protein: CASSLYLPGQQETQYF
V gene: TRBV6-4; J gene: TRBJ2-3; D gene: TRBD2; clone size: few; CDR3 DNA: TGTGCCAGCAGTGACTCTGCTAGCGGGGGAACAGATACGCAGTATTTT; CDR3 protein: CASSDSASGGTDTQYF
V gene: TRBV10-3; J gene: TRBJ2-1; D gene: .; clone size: few; CDR3 DNA: TGTGCCATCAGTCCCGGGGGCTCCTACAATGAGCAGTTCTTC; CDR3 protein: CAISPGGSYNEQFF
V gene: TRBV6-1; J gene: TRBJ1-5; D gene: .; clone size: medium-sized; CDR3 DNA: TGTGCCAGCAGTGAAGAAGTGATAGGCAATCAGCCCCAGCATTTT; CDR3 protein: CASSEEVIGNQPQHF
V gene: TRBV6-5; J gene: TRBJ2-5; D gene: TRBD2; clone size: medium-sized; CDR3 DNA: TGTGCCAGCAGTTACTGGGGTAGCGGGAGATCAGAGACCCAGTACTTC; CDR3 protein: CASSYWGSGRSETQYF
V gene: TRBV5-6; J gene: TRBJ2-1; D gene: .; clone size: medium-sized; CDR3 DNA: TGTGCCAGCCGTCCAGGAGGCTCCTACAATGAGCAGTTCTTC; CDR3 protein: CASRPGGSYNEQFF
V gene: TRBV19; J gene: TRBJ1-4; D gene: TRBD1; clone size: few; CDR3 DNA: TGTGCCAGTAGTACGCGACGAGGCAGGGGGGATGAAAAACTGTTTTTT; CDR3 protein: CASSTRRGRGDEKLFF
V gene: TRBV11-2; J gene: TRBJ1-2; D gene: .; clone size: few; CDR3 DNA: TGTGCCAGCAGCTTAGATTCGGACAGCTATGGCTACACCTTC; CDR3 protein: CASSLDSDSYGYTF
V gene: TRBV6-4; J gene: TRBJ1-2; D gene: .; clone size: .; CDR3 DNA: TGTGCCAGCAGTGACACCCCCATGGCCTTGTATGGCTACACCTTC; CDR3 protein: CASSDTPMALYGYTF
V gene: TRBV29-1; J gene: TRBJ1-1; D gene: .; clone size: large; CDR3 DNA: TGCAGCGTTCGGATCACTGAAGCTTTCTTT; CDR3 protein: CSVRITEAFF
V gene: TRBV12-3/TRBV12-4; J gene: TRBJ1-4; D gene: TRBD1; clone size: few; CDR3 DNA: TGTGCCAGCAGACCAGACAGGGATGGAGAAAAACTGTTTTTT; CDR3 protein: CASRPDRDGEKLFF
V gene: TRBV29-1; J gene: TRBJ2-5; D gene: .; clone size: large; CDR3 DNA: TGCAGCGTTGGGGGGGGCGGCGGGGCGACGGAGACCCAGTACTTC; CDR3 protein: CSVGGGGGATETQYF
V gene: TRBV5-4; J gene: TRBJ2-7; D gene: TRBD1; clone size: .; CDR3 DNA: TGTGCCAGCAGCTATCCCGGGGGGACAGGGTACTACGAGCAGTACTTC; CDR3 protein: CASSYPGGTGYYEQYF
V gene: TRBV5-1; J gene: TRBJ2-3; D gene: .; clone size: few; CDR3 DNA: TGCGCCAGCAGCTCGACCTCGTTTGGAGATACGCAGTATTTT; CDR3 protein: CASSSTSFGDTQYF
V gene: TRBV5-6; J gene: TRBJ1-1; D gene: .; clone size: few; CDR3 DNA: TGTGCCAGCAGCTTTCAGGGGAGGGGGAGGAACACTGAAGCTTTCTTT; CDR3 protein: CASSFQGRGRNTEAFF
V gene: TRBV24-1; J gene: TRBJ2-5; D gene: .; clone size: few; CDR3 DNA: TGTGCCACCAGTGGAGGCGGTCTCTTCCAAGAGACCCAGTACTTC; CDR3 protein: CATSGGGLFQETQYF
V gene: TRBV5-5; J gene: TRBJ2-1; D gene: TRBD1; clone size: .; CDR3 DNA: TGTGCCAGCAGCTTGGGGCTTGGGACAGGGAGGGGGAATGAGCAGTTCTTC; CDR3 protein: CASSLGLGTGRGNEQFF
V gene: TRBV6-1; J gene: TRBJ2-5; D gene: .; clone size: medium-sized; CDR3 DNA: TGTGCCAGCGAACGGGACTTCCAAGAGACCCAGTACTTC; CDR3 protein: CASERDFQETQYF
V gene: TRBV12-3/TRBV12-4; J gene: TRBJ2-5; D gene: .; clone size: medium-sized; CDR3 DNA: TGTGCCAGCAGTTTAGGGTCCCAAGAGACCCAGTACTTC; CDR3 protein: CASSLGSQETQYF
V gene: TRBV5-4; J gene: TRBJ1-2; D gene: .; clone size: .; CDR3 DNA: TGTGCCAGCAGCTTGGGTCCCTCCAGGGGTAACTATGGCTACACCTTC; CDR3 protein: CASSLGPSRGNYGYTF
V gene: TRBV30; J gene: TRBJ1-1; D gene: TRBD1; clone size: large; CDR3 DNA: TGTGCCTGGAGACTCCCGGGACAGGGTCTGAACACTGAAGCTTTCTTT; CDR3 protein: CAWRLPGQGLNTEAFF
V gene: TRBV29-1; J gene: TRBJ2-3; D gene: .; clone size: large; CDR3 DNA: TGCAGCGTTGCCGGGAGCAAGCGAGATACGCAGTATTTT; CDR3 protein: CSVAGSKRDTQYF
V gene: TRBV27; J gene: TRBJ2-3; D gene: TRBD2; clone size: .; CDR3 DNA: TGTGCCAGCAGTGGTAGCGGGAGGGCCGAGGATACGCAGTATTTT; CDR3 protein: CASSGSGRAEDTQYF
V gene: TRBV6-5; J gene: TRBJ1-6; D gene: TRBD1; clone size: .; CDR3 DNA: TGTGCCAGCAGTGAAAGGGACAGTCACGTACGGTCACCCCTCCACTTT; CDR3 protein: CASSERDSHVRSPLHF
V gene: TRBV6-1; J gene: TRBJ2-7; D gene: TRBD1; clone size: medium-sized; CDR3 DNA: TGTGCCAGCAGTGGATCGTCCGGGACAGGGGCACACGAGCAGTACTTC; CDR3 protein: CASSGSSGTGAHEQYF
V gene: TRBV5-8; J gene: TRBJ2-1; D gene: TRBD1; clone size: .; CDR3 DNA: TGTGCCAGCTGCCTCTTAGGGACAGGGGGCTCCAATGAGCAGTTCTTC; CDR3 protein: CASCLLGTGGSNEQFF
V gene: TRBV19; J gene: TRBJ2-3; D gene: .; clone size: few; CDR3 DNA: TGTGCCAGTAGTATAGGGTTAGGGACATGGGGCGGGAGTTTTTCAGATACGCAGTATTTT; CDR3 protein: CASSIGLGTWGGSFSDTQYF
V gene: TRBV6-2/TRBV6-3; J gene: TRBJ2-1; D gene: TRBD2; clone size: medium-sized; CDR3 DNA: TGTGCCAGCAGTTACTCGTCGCTAGCGGGGGTCTACAATGAGCAGTTCTTC; CDR3 protein: CASSYSSLAGVYNEQFF
V gene: TRBV10-3; J gene: TRBJ2-1; D gene: TRBD2; clone size: few; CDR3 DNA: TGTGCCACCGGGAGCGGGGGGTCCTACAATGAGCAGTTCTTC; CDR3 protein: CATGSGGSYNEQFF
V gene: TRBV11-2; J gene: TRBJ2-3; D gene: .; clone size: .; CDR3 DNA: TGTGCCAGCAGCTTAGGGATAGTCGGCGATACGCAGTATTTT; CDR3 protein: CASSLGIVGDTQYF
V gene: TRBV24-1; J gene: TRBJ2-4; D gene: .; clone size: few; CDR3 DNA: TGTGCCACCTGGGGCAGGGAAAACATTCAGTACTTC; CDR3 protein: CATWGRENIQYF
V gene: TRBV15; J gene: TRBJ2-4; D gene: .; clone size: .; CDR3 DNA: TGTGCCACCAGCAGAGTTGGGGGGCCCCTAACCAAAAACATTCAGTACTTC; CDR3 protein: CATSRVGGPLTKNIQYF
V gene: TRBV5-6; J gene: TRBJ2-3; D gene: TRBD2; clone size: medium-sized; CDR3 DNA: TGTGCCAGCAGCACTATGACTAGCGGGGGGAGCACAGATACGCAGTATTTT; CDR3 protein: CASSTMTSGGSTDTQYF
V gene: TRBV10-3; J gene: TRBJ2-1; D gene: TRBD2; clone size: medium-sized; CDR3 DNA: TGTGCCATCAGACTAGCGGGGGATAATGAGCAGTTCTTC; CDR3 protein: CAIRLAGDNEQFF
V gene: TRBV10-3; J gene: TRBJ1-2; D gene: .; clone size: .; CDR3 DNA: TGCGCCAGCAGTGAAATTGGCAGGGTTAACTATGGCTACACCTTC; CDR3 protein: CASSEIGRVNYGYTF
V gene: TRBV6-4; J gene: TRBJ1-1; D gene: .; clone size: few; CDR3 DNA: TGTGCCAGCAGTGAACGGATGAACACTGAAGCTTTCTTT; CDR3 protein: CASSERMNTEAFF
V gene: TRBV29-1; J gene: TRBJ2-7; D gene: TRBD2; clone size: large; CDR3 DNA: TGCAGCGCAAGACTAGCGTCCTACGAGCAGTACTTC; CDR3 protein: CSARLASYEQYF
V gene: TRBV20-1; J gene: TRBJ1-3; D gene: .; clone size: once; CDR3 DNA: TGCAGTGCTAGTCCCGTGCGAGGCTCGAATCCGGCTGGAAACACCATATATTTT; CDR3 protein: CSASPVRGSNPAGNTIYF